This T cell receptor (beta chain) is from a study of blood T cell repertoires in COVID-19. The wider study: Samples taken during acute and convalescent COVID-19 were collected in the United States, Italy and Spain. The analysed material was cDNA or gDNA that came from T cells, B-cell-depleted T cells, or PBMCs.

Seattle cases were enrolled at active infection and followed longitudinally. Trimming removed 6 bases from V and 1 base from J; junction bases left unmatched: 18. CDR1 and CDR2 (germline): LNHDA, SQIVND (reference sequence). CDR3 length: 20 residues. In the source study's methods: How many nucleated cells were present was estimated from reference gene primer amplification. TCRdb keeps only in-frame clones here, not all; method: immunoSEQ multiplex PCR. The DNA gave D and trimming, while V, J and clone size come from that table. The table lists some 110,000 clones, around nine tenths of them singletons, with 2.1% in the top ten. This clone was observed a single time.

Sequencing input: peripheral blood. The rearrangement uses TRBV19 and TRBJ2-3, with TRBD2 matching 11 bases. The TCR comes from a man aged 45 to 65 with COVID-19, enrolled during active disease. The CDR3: CASRSGASGRTNWGTDTQYF. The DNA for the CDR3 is TGTGCCAGTAGATCGGGGGCTAGCGGGAGGACCAATTGGGGCACAGATACGCAGTATTTT.